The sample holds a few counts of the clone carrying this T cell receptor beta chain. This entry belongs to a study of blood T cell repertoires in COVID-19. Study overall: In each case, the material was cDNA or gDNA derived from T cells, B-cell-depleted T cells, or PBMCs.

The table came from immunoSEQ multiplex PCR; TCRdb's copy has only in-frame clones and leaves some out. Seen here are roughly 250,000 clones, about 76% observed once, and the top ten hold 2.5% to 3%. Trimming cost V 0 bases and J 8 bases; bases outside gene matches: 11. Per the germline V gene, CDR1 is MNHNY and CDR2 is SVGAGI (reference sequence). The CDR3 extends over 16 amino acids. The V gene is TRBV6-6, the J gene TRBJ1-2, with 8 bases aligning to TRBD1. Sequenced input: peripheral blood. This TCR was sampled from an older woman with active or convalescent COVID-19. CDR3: CASSYSSSGQGSGYTF. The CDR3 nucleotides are TGTGCCAGCAGTTACTCGAGTAGTGGACAGGGTTCCGGCTACACCTTC.